Given below is one TCR beta chain in context. The specificity of this receptor is unknown. Per-nucleotide qualities are absent, and no much larger clonotype sits a single base away. The data were obtained in a study of shared clonotypes between healthy human individuals (dated by TCRdb to the early 2020s). Regarding the research as a whole: The cohort included a few men and a couple of women between 18 and 49 years of age. To increase sequencing depth and limit assay-specific biases, TCR repertoire library preparation and sequencing were carried out by different laboratories using diverse techniques. Each donor's leukapheresis produced roughly between roughly 0.9 and 9 billion PBMCs. For each donor, CD4 naive and CD4 memory were each given three plates, CD8 naive was given two plates, and CD8 memory was given one plate. The study deeply sequenced blood TCR repertoires of five healthy adults to estimate repertoire size and the extent of clonotype sharing between individuals.

What the study reported, not specific to this receptor: Pairwise subsampling indicated that sequencing depth was expected to affect the degree of clonotype sharing among donors. Because the study included a small number of donors, the genetic and exposure-history diversity represented was limited. About 5% of naive CD4, 3.5% of naive CD8, 2.3% of memory CD4, and 0.35% to 0.4% of memory CD8 clonotypes were shared across several donors. Even with the large sequencing depth, rarefaction of the sorted-subset datasets indicated that sequencing was incomplete. Larger estimated clonotype richness was generally found for naive subsets than for memory subsets. Only blood was sampled, and tissue TCR repertoires likely differ from those in blood. Higher generation probabilities were observed for clonotypes shared by all four sorted-subset donors than for non-shared clonotypes.

Using the deep immunoSEQ assay, TCR CDR3 regions were amplified from genomic DNA by multiplex PCR. Extracted genomic DNA from each cell subset was distributed evenly across all wells of several immunoSEQ 96-well plates, and each plate was treated as a replicate. For sorted subsets, roughly 200 ng of genomic DNA, equivalent to some 33,000 T cell genomes, went into each replicate PCR. Purified libraries were measured with a Qubit 3.0 fluorometer, size-checked on a Bioanalyzer 2100, and measured again with the KAPA Library Quantification kit. Every immunoSEQ 96-well plate was sequenced on a dedicated single-read 150-cycle Illumina NextSeq 550 flow cell. Concerning the study's data processing: Because the immunoSEQ output included only junctional sequences and no quality scores, the filtering could not be the same as the filtering used for full-length reads. Sequences were annotated with PyIR, a Python wrapper for IgBLAST v1.9, and V/J genes and CDR3 were assigned using IMGT germline references. Any read was removed if the V/J assignment was weak (E-value above 1e-6), the CDR3 was missing, or the read contained stop codons, out-of-frame junctions, or ambiguous translated residues. V3J clonotypes were defined as sequences sharing an identical inferred V gene, J gene, and CDR3 amino acid sequence. To compute the percentage overlap between repertoires, the number of shared unique clonotypes was divided by the size of the smaller repertoire. RTK rarefaction, the Chao1 estimator, and Recon v2.1 estimates of unobserved clonotypes were used to assess repertoire richness. Generation probabilities for all TCRbeta clonotypes obtained by the gDNA method from a handful of donors were computed using OLGA. TCRdb retrieved this table from immuneACCESS and kept in-frame rearrangements only. Not all clones are present; in checked studies, unresolved V genes account for under half, and no reason is known for the remainder. That table gives V, J and clone size, and the DNA gave D and trimming. The sample yields some 650,000 clones; about 97% were counted once. The ten top clones hold around 0.058% of the sample.

CDR3 length: 12 amino acids, cysteine to phenylalanine. Just CDR3 DNA is preserved here, 36 bases in frame from base 1. V trim: 9 bases; J trim: 4 bases; unmatched bases: 3. CDR1 and CDR2, looked up from the germline V gene (reference sequence), are LNHDA and SQIVND. Healthy HIV-negative adults with no recently reported acute infections or vaccinations were included as donors. Every donor was a Caucasian adult residing in Nashville, Tennessee, USA. CD4+ T cells were enriched through magnetic negative selection, after which naive cells were positively selected on CD45RA and the remaining negative fraction served as the memory subset. Blood was obtained by leukapheresis, after which PBMCs were separated by Ficoll-Histopaque density gradient centrifugation and cryopreserved in liquid nitrogen vapor phase. Analytical flow cytometry was used to check the purity and quantity of each magnetically sorted T cell population. Each sorted fraction had its genomic DNA isolated and then quantified by UV absorbance on a Nanodrop 2000c.

Source material: naive CD4+ T cells sorted from blood. The cell subset or site label of this sample denotes: CD45RA+ positively selected. This chain joins TRBV19 to TRBJ1-5, and 7 bases in between align with TRBD1. The receptor was isolated from a woman in her twenties or thirties in good health. The DNA reads as follows: TGTGCCAGCGGACAGGAGAATCAGCCCCAGCATTTT. This translates into CASGQENQPQHF. The CDR3, completed at both ends by the reference TRBV19 and TRBJ1-5 genes, gives the full variable domain DGGITQSPKYLFRKEGQNVTLSCEQNLNHDAMYWYRQDPGQGLRLIYYSQIVNDFQKGDIAEGYSVSREKKESFPLTVTSAQKNPTAFYLCASGQENQPQHFGDGTRLSIL.